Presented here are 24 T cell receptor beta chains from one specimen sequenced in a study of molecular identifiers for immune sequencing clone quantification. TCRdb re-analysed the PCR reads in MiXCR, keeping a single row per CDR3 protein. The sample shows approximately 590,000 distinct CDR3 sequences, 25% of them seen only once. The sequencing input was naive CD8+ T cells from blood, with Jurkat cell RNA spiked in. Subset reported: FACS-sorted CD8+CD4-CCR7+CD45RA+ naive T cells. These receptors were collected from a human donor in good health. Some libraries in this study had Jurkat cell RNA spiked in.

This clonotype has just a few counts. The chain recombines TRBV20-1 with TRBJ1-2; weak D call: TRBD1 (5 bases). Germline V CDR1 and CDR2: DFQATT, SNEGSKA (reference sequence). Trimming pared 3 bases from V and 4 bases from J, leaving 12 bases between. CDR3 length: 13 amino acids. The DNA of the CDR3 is TGCAGTGCTAGCCAGGGAGAAATCTATGGCTACACCTTC. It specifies CSASQGEIYGYTF.

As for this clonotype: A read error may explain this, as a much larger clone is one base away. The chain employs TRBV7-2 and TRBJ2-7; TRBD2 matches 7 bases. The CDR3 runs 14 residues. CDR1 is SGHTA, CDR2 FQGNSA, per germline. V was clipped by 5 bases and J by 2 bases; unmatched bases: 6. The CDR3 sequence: CASSAYGLAYEQYF. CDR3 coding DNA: TGTGCCAGCAGCGCCTACGGACTAGCCTACGAGCAGTACTTC. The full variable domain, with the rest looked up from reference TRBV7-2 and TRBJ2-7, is GAGVSQSPSNKVTEKGKDVELRCDPISGHTALYWYRQSLGQGLEFLIYFQGNSAPDKSGLPSDRFSAERTGGSVSTLTIQRTQQEDSAVYLCASSAYGLAYEQYFGPGTRLTVT.

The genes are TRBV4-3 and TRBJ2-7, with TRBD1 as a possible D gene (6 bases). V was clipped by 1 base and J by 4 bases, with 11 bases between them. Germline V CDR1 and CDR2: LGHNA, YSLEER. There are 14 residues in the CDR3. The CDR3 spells CASSQAGDGYEQYF. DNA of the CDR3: TGCGCCAGCAGCCAAGCAGGGGATGGGTACGAGCAGTACTTC.

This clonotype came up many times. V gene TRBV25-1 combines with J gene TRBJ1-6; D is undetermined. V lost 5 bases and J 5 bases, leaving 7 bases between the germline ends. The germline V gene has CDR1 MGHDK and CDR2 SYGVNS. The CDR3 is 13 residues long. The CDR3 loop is CASSSGDNSPLHF. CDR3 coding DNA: TGTGCCAGCAGTTCAGGAGATAATTCACCCCTCCACTTT.

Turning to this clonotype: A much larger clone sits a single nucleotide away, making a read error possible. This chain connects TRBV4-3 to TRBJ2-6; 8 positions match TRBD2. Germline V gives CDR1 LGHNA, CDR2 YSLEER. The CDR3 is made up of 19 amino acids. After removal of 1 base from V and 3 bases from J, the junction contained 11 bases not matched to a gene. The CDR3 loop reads CASSQARGAKIFGANVLTF. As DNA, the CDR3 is TGCGCCAGCAGCCAAGCGCGGGGGGCAAAGATTTTTGGGGCCAACGTCCTGACTTTC.

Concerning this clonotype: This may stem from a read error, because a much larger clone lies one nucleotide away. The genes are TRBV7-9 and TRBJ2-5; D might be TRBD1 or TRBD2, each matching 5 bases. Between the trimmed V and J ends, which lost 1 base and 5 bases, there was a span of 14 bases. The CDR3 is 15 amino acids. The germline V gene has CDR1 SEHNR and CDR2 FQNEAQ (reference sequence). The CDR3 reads CASSLGRIGEETQYF. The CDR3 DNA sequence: TGTGCCAGCAGCTTAGGCCGGATAGGGGAGGAGACCCAGTACTTC.

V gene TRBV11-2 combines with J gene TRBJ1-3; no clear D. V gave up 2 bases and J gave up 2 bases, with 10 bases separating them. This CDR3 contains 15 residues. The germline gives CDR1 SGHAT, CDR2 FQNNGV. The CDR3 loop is CASSLSSETGNTIYF. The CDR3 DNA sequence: TGTGCCAGCAGCTTAAGTTCAGAGACTGGAAACACCATATATTTT. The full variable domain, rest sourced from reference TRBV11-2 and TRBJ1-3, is EAGVAQSPRYKIIEKRQSVAFWCNPISGHATLYWYQQILGQGPKLLIQFQNNGVVDDSQLPKDRFSAERLKGVDSTLKIQPAKLEDSAVYLCASSLSSETGNTIYFGEGSWLTVV.

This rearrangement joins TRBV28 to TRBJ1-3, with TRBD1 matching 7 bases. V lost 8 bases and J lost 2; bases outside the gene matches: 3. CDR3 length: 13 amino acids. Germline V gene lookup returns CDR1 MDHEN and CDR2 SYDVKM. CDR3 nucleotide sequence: TGTGCCAGCCAGACAGGGCCTGGAAACACCATATATTTT. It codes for CASQTGPGNTIYF.

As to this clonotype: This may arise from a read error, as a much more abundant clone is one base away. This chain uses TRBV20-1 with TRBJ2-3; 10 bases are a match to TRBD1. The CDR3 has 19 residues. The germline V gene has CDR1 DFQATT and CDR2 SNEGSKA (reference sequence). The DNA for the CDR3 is TGCAGTGCTGGAGATAGGAGGGACAGGGGACTTCAGCGCACAGATACGCAGTATTTT. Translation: CSAGDRRDRGLQRTDTQYF.

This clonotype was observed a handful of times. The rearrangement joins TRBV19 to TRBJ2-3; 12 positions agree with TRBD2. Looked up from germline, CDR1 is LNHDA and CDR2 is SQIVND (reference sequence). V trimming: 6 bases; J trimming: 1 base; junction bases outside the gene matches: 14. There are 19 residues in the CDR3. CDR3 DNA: TGTGCCAGTAGCCTGACCCCAGGACTAGCGGGGTACGGCACAGATACGCAGTATTTT. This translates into CASSLTPGLAGYGTDTQYF.

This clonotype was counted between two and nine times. The CDR3 DNA reads as TGTGCCACCAGCAGCCAACAGGGATCCTATGGCTACACCTTC. Its translation is CATSSQQGSYGYTF. This rearrangement joins TRBV15 to TRBJ1-2; tentatively, D is TRBD1 (6 bases). There are 14 residues in the CDR3. Germline V gives CDR1 LNHNV, CDR2 YYDKDF (reference sequence). V was cut by 3 bases and J by 4 bases, with 12 bases left in between.

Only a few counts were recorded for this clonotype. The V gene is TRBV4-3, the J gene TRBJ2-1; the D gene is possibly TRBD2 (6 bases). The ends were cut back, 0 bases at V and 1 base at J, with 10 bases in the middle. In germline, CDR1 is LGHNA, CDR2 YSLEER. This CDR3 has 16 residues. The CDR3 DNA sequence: TGCGCCAGCAGCCAAGATTATAGCGGATCCTACAATGAGCAGTTCTTC. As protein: CASSQDYSGSYNEQFF.

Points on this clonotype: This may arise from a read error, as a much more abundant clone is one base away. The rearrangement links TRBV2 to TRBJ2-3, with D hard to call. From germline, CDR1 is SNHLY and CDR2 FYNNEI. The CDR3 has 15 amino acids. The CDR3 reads CASSASTKVTDTRYF. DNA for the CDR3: TGTGCCAGCAGCGCCTCAACGAAAGTCACAGATACGCGGTATTTT.

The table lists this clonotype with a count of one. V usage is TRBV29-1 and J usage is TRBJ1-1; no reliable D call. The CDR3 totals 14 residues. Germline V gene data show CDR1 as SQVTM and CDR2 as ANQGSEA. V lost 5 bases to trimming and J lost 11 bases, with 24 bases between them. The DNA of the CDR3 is TGCAGCGTTTTCGGACGGGGAGGTAGCAGTGAGGCTTTCTTT. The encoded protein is CSVFGRGGSSEAFF.

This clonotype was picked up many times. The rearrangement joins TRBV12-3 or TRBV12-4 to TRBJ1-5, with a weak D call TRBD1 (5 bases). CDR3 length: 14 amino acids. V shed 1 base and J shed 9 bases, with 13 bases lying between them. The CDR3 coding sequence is TGTGCCAGCAGTTTAGGGGGCATCGGAGGGCCCCAGCATTTT. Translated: CASSLGGIGGPQHF.

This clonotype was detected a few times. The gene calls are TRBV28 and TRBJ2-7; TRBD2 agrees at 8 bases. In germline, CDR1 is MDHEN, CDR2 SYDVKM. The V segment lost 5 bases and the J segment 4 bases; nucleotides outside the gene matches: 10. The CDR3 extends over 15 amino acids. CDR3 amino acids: CASSPVAGLQYEQYF. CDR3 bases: TGTGCCAGCAGTCCGGTAGCGGGACTGCAGTACGAGCAGTACTTC.

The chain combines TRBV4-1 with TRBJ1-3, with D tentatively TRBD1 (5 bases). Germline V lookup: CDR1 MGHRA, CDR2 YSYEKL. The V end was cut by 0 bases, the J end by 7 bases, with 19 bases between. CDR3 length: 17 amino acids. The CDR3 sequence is CASSQDHGRGRRNTIYF. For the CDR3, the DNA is TGCGCCAGCAGCCAAGACCACGGGAGGGGCCGGCGGAACACCATATATTTT.

This CDR3 reads CASSLSAGAFLMNTEAFF. Here the CDR3 DNA reads TGTGCCAGCAGTTTATCGGCAGGGGCCTTCCTCATGAACACTGAAGCTTTCTTT. The chain joins TRBV27 to TRBJ1-1, with a possible D match to TRBD1 (6 bases). Germline V gene data show CDR1 as MNHEY and CDR2 as SMNVEV (reference sequence). CDR3 size: 18 residues. Trimming took 0 bases from V and 0 from J, leaving 17 bases between them.

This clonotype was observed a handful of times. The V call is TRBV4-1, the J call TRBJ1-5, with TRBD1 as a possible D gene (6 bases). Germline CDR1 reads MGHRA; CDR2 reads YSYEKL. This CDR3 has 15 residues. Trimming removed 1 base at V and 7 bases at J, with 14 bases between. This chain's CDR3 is CASSQGQGYNQPQHF. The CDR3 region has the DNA TGCGCCAGCAGCCAAGGGCAGGGGTACAACCAGCCCCAGCATTTT.

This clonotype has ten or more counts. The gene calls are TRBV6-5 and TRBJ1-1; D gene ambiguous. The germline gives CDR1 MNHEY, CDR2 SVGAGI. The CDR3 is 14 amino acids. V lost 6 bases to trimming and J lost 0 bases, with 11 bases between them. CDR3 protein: CASRSVHMNTEAFF. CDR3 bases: TGTGCCAGCAGGAGCGTACACATGAACACTGAAGCTTTCTTT.

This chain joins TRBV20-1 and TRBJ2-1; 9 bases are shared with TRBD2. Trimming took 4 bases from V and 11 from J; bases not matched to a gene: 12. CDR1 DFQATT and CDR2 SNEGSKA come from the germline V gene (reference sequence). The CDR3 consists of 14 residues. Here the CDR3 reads CSATRLAVGNKQFF. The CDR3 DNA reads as TGCAGTGCTACTCGACTAGCGGTAGGAAATAAGCAGTTCTTC.

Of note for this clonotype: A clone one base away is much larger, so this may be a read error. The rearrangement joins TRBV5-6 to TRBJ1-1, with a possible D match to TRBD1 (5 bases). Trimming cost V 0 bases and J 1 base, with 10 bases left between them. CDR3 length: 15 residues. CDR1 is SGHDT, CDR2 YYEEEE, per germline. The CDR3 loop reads CASSLEGRTNTEAFF. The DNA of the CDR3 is TGTGCCAGCAGCTTGGAGGGACGGACGAACACTGAAGCTTTCTTT.

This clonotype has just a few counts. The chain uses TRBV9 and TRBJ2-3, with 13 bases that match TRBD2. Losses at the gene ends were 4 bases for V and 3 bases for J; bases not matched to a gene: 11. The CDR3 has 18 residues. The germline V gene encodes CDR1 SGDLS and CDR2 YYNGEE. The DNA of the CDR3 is TGTGCCAGCAGCCTCGATAGGACTAGCGGGGGCACAACAGATACGCAGTATTTT. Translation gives CASSLDRTSGGTTDTQYF. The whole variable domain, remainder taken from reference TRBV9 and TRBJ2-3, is DSGVTQTPKHLITATGQRVTLRCSPRSGDLSVYWYQQSLDQGLQFLIQYYNGEERAKGNILERFSAQQFPDLHSELNLSSLELGDSALYFCASSLDRTSGGTTDTQYFGPGTRLTVL.

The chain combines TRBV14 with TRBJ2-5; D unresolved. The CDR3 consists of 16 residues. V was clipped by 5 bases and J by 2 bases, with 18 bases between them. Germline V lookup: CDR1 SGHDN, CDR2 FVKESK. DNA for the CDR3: TGTGCCAGCAGCGGGTCGTATGAACGGTGGCAAGAGACCCAGTACTTC. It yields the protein CASSGSYERWQETQYF.